This T cell receptor beta chain was observed in a study of blood T cell repertoires in COVID-19. On the study more broadly: COVID-19 samples, acute and convalescent, were from the United States, Italy and Spain. Sources were T cells, B-cell-depleted T cells, or PBMCs; the material itself was cDNA or gDNA.

The CDR3 has 14 residues. Per germline, CDR1 SGHTA and CDR2 FQGNSA. The germline V and J ends were trimmed by 9 bases and 0 bases, with 13 bases remaining between them. Original data processing: Nucleated cell number was recorded as an estimate derived from reference gene primer amplification. TCRdb's table, derived via immunoSEQ multiplex PCR, lists solely in-frame clones and lacks some. D and trimming come from the DNA, and the V and J calls and clone size come from that table. The sample has under 50,000 clones; 69% are singletons. The sequenced sample was peripheral blood. This TCR was sampled from a man at least 80 years old with acute or convalescent COVID-19. The genes are TRBV7-2 and TRBJ2-3, with D possibly TRBD1 on 6 matching bases. The CDR3 coding sequence is TGTGCCAGTCGCCTAGGGGGAAGCACAGATACGCAGTATTTT. It codes for CASRLGGSTDTQYF.